The source of this T cell receptor beta chain is a study of T cell repertoires in aging, cancer and after chemotherapy. Study-level results: Age-matched healthy donors had significantly more diverse, less clonal blood TCR repertoires than untreated cancer patients.

On this clonotype: Its matching antigen is unknown.

The V end lost 5 bases, the J end lost 6 bases, and 5 bases lay between the germline ends. The germline gives CDR1 MNHEY, CDR2 SVGAGI. The CDR3 spans 11 residues. A mixed TRB-A/B primer pool amplified rearranged TRB by multiplex touch-down PCR. One entry per CDR3 protein, called by TCRdb with MiXCR from the multiplex PCR reads. The sample holds some 10,000 distinct CDR3 sequences, less than 30% seen once. The template was genomic DNA from peripheral blood, not RNA. The chain joins TRBV6-5 to TRBJ2-1; the D is unclear. The sample comprised blood. This clonotype was sampled from a human donor in good health. Here the CDR3 DNA reads TGTGCCAGCAGTCTAAGCAATGAGCAGTTCTTC. Its protein product is CASSLSNEQFF.